The next 9 T cell receptor beta chains were all read from a single sample in a study of CD8 T cells in ankylosing spondylitis (dated by TCRdb to about 2017). Their antigens remain unidentified. What the study reported, not specific to this receptor: A TCR beta motif made up of several highly homologous amino acid variants appeared to be characteristic of blood from ankylosing spondylitis patients.

Library prep was done by 5' RACE. Sequencing was performed on an Illumina HiSeq 2500. In TCRdb, the public reads were trimmed at Q25 with fastp and aligned with MiXCR, with productive beta chains retained. Each entry merges the rows of one CDR3 protein and shows their most common DNA and genes. In this sample the table shows 200,000 to 250,000 distinct CDR3 sequences, around 17% of which occur a single time. Roughly 42% of the sample is held by the ten biggest clonotypes. Sequenced sample: blood, either unsorted or a sorted T cell fraction (not recorded which). The receptors were gathered from a male donor with ankylosing spondylitis.

In its sample, this clonotype was seen many times. The J gene is TRBJ2-1, the V gene TRBV6-4, with D uncertain. Germline V gene lookup returns CDR1 MRHNA and CDR2 SNTAGT. The CDR3 runs 15 residues. Trimming took off 2 bases at V and 10 bases at J, with 18 bases between the two ends. Written as DNA, the CDR3 is TGTGCCAGCAGTGACACGCCCGGAGAGTCGAGGGAGCAGTTCTTC. Its protein product is CASSDTPGESREQFF.

V usage is TRBV4-2 and J usage is TRBJ2-5; the match to TRBD1 covers 9 bases. The CDR3 runs to 19 residues. Germline CDR1 is LGHNA and CDR2 is YNFKEQ. V shed 4 bases, J shed 2 bases, and the junction held 17 bases outside the gene matches. DNA of the CDR3: TGTGCCAGCAGCCCCCGGGACAGGGTCCCTTGGGGGAAACAAGAGACCCAGTACTTC. Protein: CASSPRDRVPWGKQETQYF.

This clonotype has a handful of counts. V gene TRBV6-4 combines with J gene TRBJ1-2; tentatively, D is TRBD1 (5 bases). Germline CDR1 and CDR2: MRHNA and SNTAGT. The CDR3 loop spans 15 amino acids. V was cut by 3 bases and J by 6 bases, with 17 bases left in between. CDR3 residues: CASSEGQGPLDGYTF. The CDR3 coding sequence is TGTGCCAGCAGTGAAGGCCAGGGCCCCCTTGATGGCTACACCTTC.

This clonotype was detected ten times or more. This rearrangement joins TRBV5-1 to TRBJ1-5; no definite D call. The CDR3 covers 15 residues. Germline CDR1 reads SGHRS; CDR2 reads YFSETQ. Trimming removed 0 bases at V and 7 bases at J, with 14 bases between. In nucleotides, the CDR3 is TGCGCCAGCAGCTTGGACGGGTTATATTTCCAGCCCCAGCATTTT. Translation gives CASSLDGLYFQPQHF.

In this sample, this clonotype turned up a few times. V is TRBV4-3 and J is TRBJ2-1; TRBD2 matches at 7 bases. CDR1 LGHNA and CDR2 YSLEER come from the germline V gene. The CDR3 loop spans 15 amino acids. V dropped 0 bases and J dropped 6; count of bases not matched to a gene: 5. The CDR3 loop reads CASSQDRASGNEQFF. The CDR3 nucleotides are TGCGCCAGCAGCCAAGATCGGGCTAGCGGCAATGAGCAGTTCTTC.

This chain links TRBV29-1 with TRBJ2-2; a weak D match, TRBD2 (5 bases). CDR1 is SQVTM, CDR2 ANQGSEA, per germline. V was clipped by 5 bases and J by 7 bases, with 14 bases between them. The CDR3 extends over 13 amino acids. Here the CDR3 DNA reads TGCAGCGTTTGGTCCGGGGTTGGCGGGGAGCTGTTTTTT. This translates into CSVWSGVGGELFF.

This sequence joins TRBV19 and TRBJ2-5; 10 nucleotides agree with TRBD1. The CDR3 extends over 15 amino acids. The germline V gene has CDR1 LNHDA and CDR2 SQIVND (reference sequence). V was pared by 5 bases and J by 3 bases, with 6 bases of the junction left unmatched. CDR3 region: CASSDDRGLEETQYF. CDR3 nucleotide sequence: TGTGCCAGTAGTGACGACAGGGGGCTGGAAGAGACCCAGTACTTC.

This clonotype was counted a few times. The gene calls are TRBV12-3 or TRBV12-4 and TRBJ2-7; D gene uncertain. Trimming pared 5 bases from V and 6 bases from J, leaving 11 bases between. The CDR3 length is 12 residues. In DNA, the CDR3 is TGTGCCAGCAGTCACGATCTTCTCGAGCAGTACTTC. Its translation: CASSHDLLEQYF.

This clonotype came up a few times. V is TRBV14 and J is TRBJ2-2, with 10 bases aligning to TRBD2. From germline, CDR1 is SGHDN and CDR2 FVKESK. J was trimmed by 0 bases and V by 3 bases; bases with no gene match: 4. This CDR3 is built from 17 residues. For the CDR3, the DNA is TGTGCCAGCAGCCACCCCGGACTAGCGGCGAACACCGGGGAGCTGTTTTTT. It translates to CASSHPGLAANTGELFF.